These 22 T cell receptor beta chains originate from one sample sequenced in a study of blood T cells in healthy people across ages. A J-beta primer mix and a sample-barcoded 5' primer were used in a second PCR of about 6 to 12 cycles. TCRdb itself ran the 5' RACE reads through MiXCR, one entry per CDR3 protein. The repertoire consists of 1 million or so distinct CDR3 sequences, with about 23% occurring once and the leading ten covering around 0.75%. These data also formed part of another study, on T cells of mothers and their children.

Sequencing was performed on blood. These receptors were collected from a girl aged 2-9 years in good health.

Only a few counts were recorded for this clonotype. Mismatch with germline at one junction end may stem from a read error. The chain recombines TRBV4-1 with TRBJ2-6, with 9 nucleotides matching TRBD1. The CDR3 extends over 19 amino acids. Germline V gives CDR1 MGHRA, CDR2 YSYEKL. The CDR3 sequence: CASSPQTGTGFSGANVLTF. The CDR3 coding sequence is TGCGCCAGCAGCCCCCAGACCGGGACAGGGTTTTCTGGGGCCAACGTCCTGACCTTC.

V gene TRBV27 combines with J gene TRBJ2-1, with TRBD1 matching 7 bases. This CDR3 has 16 residues. The germline V gene has CDR1 MNHEY and CDR2 SMNVEV (reference sequence). V dropped 6 bases and J dropped 5; count of bases not matched to a gene: 13. The CDR3 DNA reads TGTGCCAGCAGCGCCCTTGACAGGGACCCTAACAATGAGCAGTTCTTC. Translating gives CASSALDRDPNNEQFF.

V and J are TRBV7-6 and TRBJ2-7, with 8 bases that match TRBD1. This CDR3 has 14 residues. J was trimmed by 6 bases and V by 5 bases; bases with no gene match: 9. Germline V gene sequence: CDR1 SGHVS, CDR2 FNYEAQ. The CDR3 region is CASSPEDRDREQYF. In DNA form, the CDR3 reads TGTGCCAGCAGCCCCGAGGACAGGGACCGCGAGCAGTACTTC.

The J gene is TRBJ1-2, the V gene TRBV2; D not certain. The CDR3 runs 13 residues. Germline V lookup: CDR1 SNHLY, CDR2 FYNNEI. V was shortened by 6 bases and J by 1 base, with 9 bases between the two germline ends. The CDR3 nucleotides read TGTGCCAGCAGCGCGGACGATAACTATGGCTACACCTTC. It encodes CASSADDNYGYTF.

This clonotype showed up just once. V usage is TRBV6-5 and J usage is TRBJ2-3; 7 nucleotides agree with TRBD2. The CDR3 is made up of 15 amino acids. Germline V CDR1 and CDR2: MNHEY, SVGAGI. V trimming: 2 bases; J trimming: 2 bases; junction bases outside the gene matches: 4. This CDR3 reads CASSYELADTDTQYF. The CDR3 nucleotides read TGTGCCAGCAGTTACGAGCTAGCGGACACAGATACGCAGTATTTT.

The rearrangement links TRBV27 to TRBJ2-1, with 7 bases that match TRBD2. CDR1 and CDR2 from the germline V gene are MNHEY and SMNVEV (reference sequence). With 3 bases clipped from V and 0 bases from J, the junction kept 2 bases outside the gene matches. The CDR3 loop spans 15 amino acids. CDR3 region: CASSLRETSYNEQFF. For the CDR3, the DNA is TGTGCCAGCAGTTTGCGGGAGACCTCCTACAATGAGCAGTTCTTC.

This clonotype occurred a few times. The chain links TRBV7-8 to TRBJ1-1; D is uncertain. The CDR3 runs 14 residues. Trimming pared 1 base from V and 3 bases from J, leaving 9 bases between. Germline V CDR1 and CDR2: SGHVS, FQNEAQ. CDR3 sequence: CASSLDIAYTEAFF. As DNA, the CDR3 is TGTGCCAGCAGCTTAGATATAGCGTACACTGAAGCTTTCTTT.

Only one count was recorded for this clonotype. The rearrangement joins TRBV20-1 to TRBJ2-2; D is unresolved. Germline V gene data show CDR1 as DFQATT and CDR2 as SNEGSKA (reference sequence). V was clipped by 4 bases and J by 7 bases, with 13 bases between them. The CDR3 covers 13 residues. The CDR3 here is CSANSARGGELFF. The CDR3 nucleotides read TGCAGTGCTAATTCGGCCAGAGGCGGGGAGCTGTTTTTT.

Comments on this clonotype: The germline gene is not matched at one end of the junction; a read error may be the cause. The DNA of the CDR3 is TGTGCCAGCAGCGTATGGGACGACGATGAAGAACTGTTTTTT. Translated: CASSVWDDDEELFF. The chain is built from TRBV9 and TRBJ1-4; a weak D match, TRBD1 (5 bases). The CDR3 has 14 residues. Germline CDR1 is SGDLS and CDR2 is YYNGEE.

The chain joins TRBV14 to TRBJ2-2; no definite D call. This CDR3 spans 15 amino acids. With 6 bases removed from V and 2 bases from J, the gap between germline ends came to 13 bases. CDR1 is SGHDN, CDR2 FVKESK, per germline. The CDR3 nucleotides are TGTGCCAGCAGGCAGAGCTGGTCCAACACCGGGGAGCTGTTTTTT. As protein: CASRQSWSNTGELFF.

This chain joins TRBV11-1 and TRBJ1-2; D ambiguous. The CDR3 covers 16 residues. Looked up from germline, CDR1 is SGHAT and CDR2 is FQDESV (reference sequence). Trimming took off 5 bases at V and 3 bases at J, with 19 bases between the two ends. The CDR3 region is CASSHSPVPRDYGYTF. The DNA of the CDR3 is TGTGCCAGCAGCCACTCCCCGGTGCCCCGGGACTATGGCTACACCTTC.

This chain uses TRBV5-1 with TRBJ2-7; TRBD1 is a possible D gene (5 bases). Germline V CDR1 and CDR2: SGHRS, YFSETQ. V lost 4 bases, J lost 0 bases, and 11 bases lay in between. This CDR3 comprises 14 residues. The CDR3, as DNA: TGCGCCAGCAGCCCTAGACAGAGCTCCTACGAGCAGTACTTC. Translated, it gives CASSPRQSSYEQYF.

This chain links TRBV6-5 with TRBJ1-1; D ambiguous. Germline loops: CDR1 MNHEY, CDR2 SVGAGI. Trimming shortened V by 5 bases and J by 11 bases, and 12 bases separated the two germline ends. The CDR3 covers 11 residues. The CDR3 protein is CASSGNTVAFF. DNA of the CDR3: TGTGCCAGCAGTGGGAACACCGTGGCTTTCTTT.

V is TRBV9 and J is TRBJ2-2; 9 bases agree with TRBD1. The V and J ends lost 4 bases and 1 base, in that order; junction bases with no gene match: 2. Germline assignment: CDR1 SGDLS and CDR2 YYNGEE. CDR3 length: 15 amino acids. The CDR3 protein is CASSWTGVNTGELFF. The CDR3, as DNA: TGTGCCAGCAGCTGGACAGGGGTGAACACCGGGGAGCTGTTTTTT.

This clonotype was detected a few times. The chain uses TRBV10-2 and TRBJ1-1; TRBD1 might be the D (5 bases). Trimming cost V 11 bases and J 1 base, with 14 bases left between them. In germline, CDR1 is WSHSY, CDR2 SAAADI. The CDR3 has 13 residues. This CDR3 reads CAASRRGNTEAFF. As DNA, the CDR3 is TGCGCCGCCAGCCGGAGGGGGAACACTGAAGCTTTCTTT.

In nucleotides, the CDR3 is TGTGCCAGCAGCGCCGATAAAAATTCACCCCTCCACTTT. Protein: CASSADKNSPLHF. The rearrangement joins TRBV9 to TRBJ1-6; D gene uncertain. Germline assignment: CDR1 SGDLS and CDR2 YYNGEE. The CDR3 contains 13 residues. Trimming left V 3 bases short and J 7 bases short, with 8 bases between.

DNA of the CDR3: TGTGCCAGCAGCCTAATGAGCCACTCCGGTGGAGGCGAGCAGTACTTC. Its protein is CASSLMSHSGGGEQYF. The V gene is TRBV6-1, the J gene TRBJ2-7, with D possibly TRBD2 on 5 matching bases. CDR1 and CDR2 from the germline V gene are MNHNS and SASEGT. The CDR3 length is 16 residues. The V gene lost 6 bases and the J gene lost 6 bases, with 24 bases spanning the gap.

The chain joins TRBV7-3 to TRBJ2-5; D may correspond to TRBD1 or TRBD2 (6 bases each). The CDR3 has 13 amino acids. Trimming cost V 5 bases and J 9 bases, with 16 bases left between them. Germline CDR1 reads SGHTA; CDR2 reads FQGTGA. The CDR3 loop is CASSKTGGRAQYF. CDR3 nucleotides: TGTGCCAGCAGCAAGACTGGGGGGCGGGCCCAGTACTTC. Variable domain in full (rest from reference TRBV7-3 and TRBJ2-5): GAGVSQTPSNKVTEKGKYVELRCDPISGHTALYWYRQSLGQGPEFLIYFQGTGAADDSGLPNDRFFAVRPEGSVSTLKIQRTERGDSAVYLCASSKTGGRAQYFGPGTRLLVL.

This clonotype was counted only a few times. The genes are TRBV9 and TRBJ1-4; no clear D gene. Per germline, CDR1 SGDLS and CDR2 YYNGEE. The CDR3 spans 15 residues. V shed 0 bases and J shed 0 bases, with 6 bases lying between them. CDR3 bases: TGTGCCAGCAGCGTAGGAACAGCAACTAATGAAAAACTGTTTTTT. Protein product: CASSVGTATNEKLFF.

This chain links TRBV6-2 or TRBV6-3 with TRBJ1-2; no reliable D call. The length of the CDR3 is 13 residues. V lost 4 bases and J 8 bases, leaving 14 bases between the germline ends. Germline V gene sequence: CDR1 MNHEY, CDR2 SVGEGT. The DNA for the CDR3 is TGTGCCAGCAGTTTATCGTCCGTCGGGGGCTACACCTTC. Translating gives CASSLSSVGGYTF.

The V gene is TRBV12-3 or TRBV12-4, the J gene TRBJ2-1; 9 bases are a match to TRBD2. The V segment lost 7 bases and the J segment 9 bases; nucleotides outside the gene matches: 13. This CDR3 has 15 residues. The CDR3 is CASTAPLLAGAEQFF. CDR3 nucleotides: TGTGCCAGCACTGCCCCCCTATTAGCGGGAGCTGAGCAGTTCTTC.

The chain links TRBV10-1 to TRBJ2-1; tentatively, D is TRBD2 (6 bases). Germline CDR1 reads WNHNN; CDR2 reads SYGVQD (reference sequence). V was clipped by 4 bases and J by 7 bases, with 17 bases between them. The CDR3 sequence is 15 residues long. This CDR3 reads CASSASGRGGNEQFF. The CDR3 DNA reads as TGCGCCAGCAGTGCCAGCGGGCGGGGTGGGAATGAGCAGTTCTTC.